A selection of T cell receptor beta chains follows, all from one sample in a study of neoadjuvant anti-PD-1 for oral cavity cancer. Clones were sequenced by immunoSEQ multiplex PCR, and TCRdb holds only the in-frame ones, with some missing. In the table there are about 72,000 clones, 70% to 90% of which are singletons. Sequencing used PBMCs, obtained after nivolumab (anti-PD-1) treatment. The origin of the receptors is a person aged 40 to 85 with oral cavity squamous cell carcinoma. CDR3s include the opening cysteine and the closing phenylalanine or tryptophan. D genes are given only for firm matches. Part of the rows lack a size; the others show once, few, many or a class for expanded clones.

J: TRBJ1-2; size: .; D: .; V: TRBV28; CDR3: CASSHRTRQAVYGYTF; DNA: TGTGCCAGCAGCCACCGAACCCGGCAGGCCGTCTATGGCTACACCTTC
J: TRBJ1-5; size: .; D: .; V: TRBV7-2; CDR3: CASSGGGPQHF; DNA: TGTGCCAGCAGCGGAGGCGGACCCCAGCATTTT
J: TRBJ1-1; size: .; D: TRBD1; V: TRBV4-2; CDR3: CASSQGPGQGALTEAFF; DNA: TGTGCCAGCAGCCAAGGGCCGGGACAGGGGGCCCTCACTGAAGCTTTCTTT
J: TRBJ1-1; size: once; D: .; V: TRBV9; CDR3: CASSPSERLLNTEAFF; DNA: TGTGCCAGCAGCCCCAGTGAGAGACTCTTGAACACTGAAGCTTTCTTT
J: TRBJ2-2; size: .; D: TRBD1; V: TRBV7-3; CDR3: CASSESGTGTGELFF; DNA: TGTGCCAGCAGCGAATCCGGGACAGGCACCGGGGAGCTGTTTTTT
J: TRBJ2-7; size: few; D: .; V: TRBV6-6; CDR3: CASSYSWGQEQYF; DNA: TGTGCCAGCAGTTACTCTTGGGGGCAAGAGCAGTACTTC
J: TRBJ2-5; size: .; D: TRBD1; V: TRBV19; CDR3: CASSTRTGQETQYF; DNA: TGTGCCAGTAGTACCCGGACAGGGCAAGAGACCCAGTACTTC
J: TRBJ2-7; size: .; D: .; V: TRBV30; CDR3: CAWSDRQTYEQYF; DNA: TGTGCCTGGAGTGATCGGCAGACCTACGAGCAGTACTTC
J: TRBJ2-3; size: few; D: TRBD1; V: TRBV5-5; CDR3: CASSFSRGTDTQYF; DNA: TGTGCCAGCAGCTTCAGCAGGGGGACGGATACGCAGTATTTT
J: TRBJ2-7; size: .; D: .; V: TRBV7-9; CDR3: CASSPPGSYEQYF; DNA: TGTGCCAGCAGCCCACCTGGCTCCTACGAGCAGTACTTC
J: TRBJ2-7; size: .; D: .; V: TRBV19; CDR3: CASSTREGAEQYF; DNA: TGTGCCAGTAGTACCAGGGAGGGGGCCGAGCAGTACTTC
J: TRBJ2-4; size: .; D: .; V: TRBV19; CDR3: CASSTGQLAKNIQYF; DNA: TGTGCCAGTAGTACCGGACAGCTAGCCAAAAACATTCAGTACTTC
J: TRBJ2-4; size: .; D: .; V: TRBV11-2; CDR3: CASSLSPGLSAKNIQYF; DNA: TGTGCCAGCAGCCTTTCCCCCGGACTAAGCGCCAAAAACATTCAGTACTTC
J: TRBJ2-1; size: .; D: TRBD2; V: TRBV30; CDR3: CAMEAGMIAGEEYGAYNEQFF; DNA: TGTGCGATGGAGGCAGGGATGATAGCGGGAGAGGAGTACGGTGCCTACAATGAGCAGTTCTTC
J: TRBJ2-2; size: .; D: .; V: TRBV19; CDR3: CASSINRAAELFF; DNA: TGTGCCAGTAGTATTAACAGGGCCGCGGAGCTGTTTTTT
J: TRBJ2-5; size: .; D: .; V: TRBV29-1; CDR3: CSAGERVSQETQYF; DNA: TGCAGCGCAGGTGAGAGGGTTTCCCAAGAGACCCAGTACTTC
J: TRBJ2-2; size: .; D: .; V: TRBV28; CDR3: CASSQPFGQLNTGELFF; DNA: TGTGCCAGCAGTCAGCCCTTTGGACAGCTCAACACCGGGGAGCTGTTTTTT
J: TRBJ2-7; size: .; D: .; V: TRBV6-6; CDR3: CASSFGTANSYEQYF; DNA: TGTGCCAGCAGTTTCGGGACGGCGAACTCCTACGAGCAGTACTTC
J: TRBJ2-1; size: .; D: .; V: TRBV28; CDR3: CASSLQRGEQFF; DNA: TGTGCCAGCAGTTTGCAGCGCGGTGAGCAGTTCTTC
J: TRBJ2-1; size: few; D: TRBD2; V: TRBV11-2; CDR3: CASSHSGRDYNEQFF; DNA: TGTGCCAGCAGCCATAGCGGGAGGGACTACAATGAGCAGTTCTTC
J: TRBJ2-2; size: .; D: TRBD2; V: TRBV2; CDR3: CASSGGLGGTGELFF; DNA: TGTGCCAGTTCCGGGGGACTAGGAGGTACCGGGGAGCTGTTTTTT
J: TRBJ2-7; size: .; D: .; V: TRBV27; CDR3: CASSSLPGPTNEQYF; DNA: TGTGCCAGCAGTTCACTACCAGGGCCAACCAACGAGCAGTACTTC
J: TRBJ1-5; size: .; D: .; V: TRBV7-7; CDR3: CATPPGTGNQPQHF; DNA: TGTGCTACTCCACCCGGGACGGGCAATCAGCCCCAGCATTTT